The 5 T cell receptor beta chains reported below all come from one sample, sequenced in a study of blood T cell repertoires in COVID-19. Profiling relied on immunoSEQ multiplex PCR, and the TCRdb table lists in-frame clones only, not all of them. The data hold under 300,000 clones, with about 82% observed a single time. The material sequenced was peripheral blood. These receptors came from a man older than 75 with acute or convalescent COVID-19.

V gene TRBV5-1 combines with J gene TRBJ1-2, with 9 positions matching TRBD1. Germline CDR1 reads SGHRS; CDR2 reads YFSETQ. With V trimmed by 0 bases and J by 6 bases, 3 bases remained unmatched. The length of the CDR3 is 14 residues. The CDR3 DNA sequence: TGCGCCAGCAGCTTGGGACAGGGGGGAGATGGCTACACCTTC. The encoded protein is CASSLGQGGDGYTF.

The chain links TRBV6-6 to TRBJ2-3; no definite D call. The CDR3 is 14 residues long. V dropped 6 bases and J dropped 2 bases, with 12 bases sitting between them. CDR1 is MNHNY and CDR2 is SVGAGI in the germline V gene (reference sequence). CDR3 DNA: TGTGCCAGCAGCCTCCGGAGAGACACAGATACGCAGTATTTT. It yields the protein CASSLRRDTDTQYF.

The chain is built from TRBV3-1 (or the pseudogene TRBV3-2) and TRBJ2-7; 8 bases align to TRBD2. Germline CDR1 reads LGHDT; CDR2 reads YNNKEL (reference sequence). The junction had 7 bases not matched to a gene; V was cut back by 0 bases and J by 6 bases. The CDR3 has 15 residues. CDR3 loop: CASSQERGLVGEQYF. The CDR3 region has the DNA TGTGCCAGCAGCCAAGAACGGGGACTAGTGGGCGAGCAGTACTTC.

The V and J genes are TRBV6-1 and TRBJ1-3; 7 positions match TRBD1. J gave up 4 bases and V 3 bases, and 6 bases lay outside the gene matches. This CDR3 spans 15 amino acids. The V gene's germline CDR1 is MNHNS and CDR2 SASEGT. The CDR3 here is CASSEKGAYGNTIYF. The CDR3 region has the DNA TGTGCCAGCAGTGAGAAGGGGGCGTACGGAAACACCATATATTTT.

CDR3 protein: CASSLGRGLYTDTQYF. The CDR3 coding sequence is TGCGCCAGCAGCTTGGGTAGAGGGCTTTACACAGATACGCAGTATTTT. This sequence joins TRBV5-1 and TRBJ2-3; the D gene is possibly TRBD2 (5 bases). Trimming removed 0 bases at V and 2 bases at J, with 13 bases between. Germline values: CDR1 SGHRS, CDR2 YFSETQ. CDR3 size: 16 residues. The full variable domain, its missing parts supplied by reference TRBV5-1 and TRBJ2-3, is KAGVTQTPRYLIKTRGQQVTLSCSPISGHRSVSWYQQTPGQGLQFLFEYFSETQRNKGNFPGRFSGRQFSNSRSEMNVSTLELGDSALYLCASSLGRGLYTDTQYFGPGTRLTVL.